A selection of T cell receptor beta chains follows, all from one sample in a study of OX40 agonist ivuxolimab in advanced cancers. TCRdb keeps only in-frame clones here, not all; method: immunoSEQ multiplex PCR. The top ten hold 4.5% to 5% of the sample, which has 55,000 to 75,000 clones, roughly 80% seen once. Sequencing used CD4+ or CD8+ T cells sorted from blood, obtained in a trial of the OX40 agonist ivuxolimab. The receptors come from an adult with an advanced solid tumor such as melanoma, head and neck, liver or kidney cancer. CDR3s include the opening cysteine and the closing phenylalanine or tryptophan. The D gene is left open where the match is weak. Clone size is not always given. Where it is, it says once, few, many or a class for expanded clones.

>.|TRBV5-1|TRBJ2-6|.
TGCGCCAGCAGCACCGTGGACAACTCTGGGGCCAACGTCCTGACTTTC
CASSTVDNSGANVLTF
>.|TRBV7-2|TRBJ2-5|.
TGTGCCAGCAGTTTACAGGGAACCCCCCAAGAGACCCAGTACTTC
CASSLQGTPQETQYF
>TRBD1|TRBV5-4|TRBJ1-2|.
TGTGCCAGCAGCCCAGGACAGGGGTATGGCTACACCTTC
CASSPGQGYGYTF
>.|TRBV5-4|TRBJ1-1|.
TGTGCCAGCAGCTTATCTCAGGGCACTGAAGCTTTCTTT
CASSLSQGTEAFF
>.|TRBV2|TRBJ1-2|.
TGTGCCCTGGGAGGGAATGGCTATGGCTACACCTTC
CALGGNGYGYTF
>TRBD2|TRBV29-1|TRBJ2-4|.
TGCAGCGTTGAGGCCGGGACTAGCGGGACCCACGGAGCCAAAAACATTCAGTACTTC
CSVEAGTSGTHGAKNIQYF
>TRBD1|TRBV9|TRBJ2-7|few
TGTGCCAGCAGCAAAGGACAGGGTACGTACGAGCAGTACTTC
CASSKGQGTYEQYF
>.|TRBV5-1|TRBJ2-1|.
TGCGCCAGCAGCCTGAAAATTAGCGGAAAGTACAATGAGCAGTTCTTC
CASSLKISGKYNEQFF
>TRBD1|TRBV19|TRBJ1-1|.
TGTGCCAGTAGTATTACAGGGGCCGGGAACACTGAAGCTTTCTTT
CASSITGAGNTEAFF
>.|TRBV5-1|TRBJ2-7|.
TGCGCCAGCAGCTTGGGCCCCAAAAGCTCCTACGAGCAGTACTTC
CASSLGPKSSYEQYF
>.|TRBV10-3|TRBJ2-2|.
TGTGCCATCAGTGAGTCGTCGAACACCGGGGAGCTGTTTTTT
CAISESSNTGELFF
>TRBD1|TRBV2|TRBJ1-5|.
TGTGCCAGCAGCAGGGGGACCGTGGACAATCAGCCCCAGCATTTT
CASSRGTVDNQPQHF
>.|TRBV28|TRBJ2-7|.
TGTGCCAGCAGTTTATCAGCAGTGTACGAGCAGTACTTC
CASSLSAVYEQYF
>.|TRBV27|TRBJ1-3|once
TGTGCCAGCAGCTCGCACTCTGGAAACACCATATATTTT
CASSSHSGNTIYF
>.|TRBV20-1|TRBJ2-1|few
TGCAGTGCTAGAGCGGACAATGAGCAGTTCTTC
CSARADNEQFF
>TRBD1|TRBV5-8|TRBJ1-4|.
TGTGCCAGCAGCCCGGGGACAGCAACTAATGAAAAACTGTTTTTT
CASSPGTATNEKLFF
>.|TRBV19|TRBJ2-1|.
TGTGCCAGTAGTATGTGGTCTGTTTACAATGAGCAGTTCTTC
CASSMWSVYNEQFF
>TRBD1|TRBV27|TRBJ2-3|.
TGTGCCAGCAGTTTATCAACCCACAGGGGGCGCGACACAGATACGCAGTATTTT
CASSLSTHRGRDTDTQYF
>.|TRBV6-6|TRBJ1-1|few
TGTGCCAGCAGTTACCTCTCATCCGGGAATGAAGCTTTCTTT
CASSYLSSGNEAFF
>.|TRBV7-3|TRBJ1-1|.
TGTGCCAGCAGCTTACTCAACACTGAAGCTTTCTTT
CASSLLNTEAFF
>TRBD1|TRBV6-5|TRBJ2-7|.
TGTGCCAGCAGTTCTAGGGACAGGAGTTACGAGCAGTACTTC
CASSSRDRSYEQYF
>TRBD1|TRBV29-1|TRBJ1-1|.
TGCAGCGTAACCGGGACAGGGGCGAACACTGAAGCTTTCTTT
CSVTGTGANTEAFF
>.|TRBV4-2|TRBJ2-7|few
TGTGCCAGCACCCGAGAAGTCAGGGGCTCCTACGAGCAGTACTTC
CASTREVRGSYEQYF
>.|TRBV5-4|TRBJ2-7|.
TGTGCCAGCAGGAGGGACTCCTACGAGCAGTACTTC
CASRRDSYEQYF
>.|TRBV7-2|TRBJ2-1|once
TGTGCCAGCAGCTTAGGAACAGGGATGAATGAGCAGTTCTTC
CASSLGTGMNEQFF
>.|TRBV6-4|TRBJ2-1|.
TGTGCCAGCAGTGACGTGTGGGGGGGCATCGATGAGCAGTTCTTC
CASSDVWGGIDEQFF
>.|TRBV25-1|TRBJ2-1|.
TGTGCCAGCAGTGGAGGGAACGGGAGAAGCGATGAGCAGTTCTTC
CASSGGNGRSDEQFF
>TRBD1|TRBV19|TRBJ1-1|.
TGTGCCAGTAGCTTACAGGGGGCCACTGAAGCTTTCTTT
CASSLQGATEAFF
>TRBD1|TRBV5-1|TRBJ1-5|few
TGCGCCAGCAGCTTGACAGGGGTTTCCAATCAGCCCCAGCATTTT
CASSLTGVSNQPQHF
>TRBD1|TRBV19|TRBJ2-7|.
TGTGCCAGTAGTATCCCCGGGACAGGGGTCTACGAGCAGTACTTC
CASSIPGTGVYEQYF
>.|TRBV11-2|TRBJ2-3|.
TGTGCCAGCAGCCTTTGGGGAGTGAGCACAGATACGCAGTATTTT
CASSLWGVSTDTQYF
>.|TRBV18|TRBJ2-5|.
TGTGCCAGCTCACCACCGATGGAGGGACAGACCCAGTACTTC
CASSPPMEGQTQYF
>.|TRBV5-6|TRBJ2-7|.
TGTGCCAGCAGGAGAGGATACGAGCAGTACTTC
CASRRGYEQYF
>.|TRBV27|TRBJ2-3|.
TGTGCCAGCACCGGAGGGCCCCATGGCACAGATACGCAGTATTTT
CASTGGPHGTDTQYF
>.|TRBV5-5|TRBJ1-4|.
TGTGCCAGCAGCCCGGACCAGGGGCATGAAAAACTGTTTTTT
CASSPDQGHEKLFF
>.|TRBV6-1|TRBJ1-6|.
TGTGCCAGCAAGAGTCCCTATAATTCACCCCTCCACTTT
CASKSPYNSPLHF
>TRBD1|TRBV5-1|TRBJ1-2|.
TGCGCCAGCAGCTTGATCGGGACAGGGTCCTATGGCTACACCTTC
CASSLIGTGSYGYTF
>TRBD1|TRBV19|TRBJ2-2|.
TGTGCCAGTAGCGACAGGGGGTGGACCACCGGGGAGCTGTTTTTT
CASSDRGWTTGELFF
>.|TRBV7-2|TRBJ2-7|.
TGTGCCAGCAGCCCCCGTGTTTCGAGTGACGAGCAGTACTTC
CASSPRVSSDEQYF
>.|TRBV1|TRBJ1-2|.
TGCACCAGCAGTGGGAAACGTTTGTGCGAGACCTATGGCTACACCTTC
CTSSGKRLCETYGYTF
>TRBD2|TRBV7-9|TRBJ2-1|.
TGTGCCAGCAGCCCCACCCCCCGACTAGCGGGAGTCAGAAATGAGCAGTTCTTC
CASSPTPRLAGVRNEQFF
>.|TRBV29-1|TRBJ1-2|.
TGCAGCGTTGAAGATCGGCGAGCCCTATATGGCTACACCTTC
CSVEDRRALYGYTF
>.|TRBV7-3|TRBJ2-7|.
TGTGCCAGCAGCTTATTTGGGAGCTCCTACGAGCAGTACTTC
CASSLFGSSYEQYF
>TRBD1|TRBV7-2|TRBJ2-7|.
TGTGCCAGCAGCCAGGGACAGGGGGGCTCGTGGGAGCAGTACTTC
CASSQGQGGSWEQYF
>.|TRBV6-1|TRBJ2-3|.
TGTGCCAGCAGTGAAGTAGGAGCCCACACAGATACGCAGTATTTT
CASSEVGAHTDTQYF
>TRBD1|TRBV6-1|TRBJ1-2|.
TGTGCCAGCAGTGGAGGGGGACAGAACTATGGCTACACCTTC
CASSGGGQNYGYTF
>.|TRBV18|TRBJ2-5|.
TGTGCCAGCTCACCAACAGGGAAACGTGAGACCCAGTACTTC
CASSPTGKRETQYF
>TRBD2|TRBV7-2|TRBJ2-1|.
TGTGCCAGCAACGTCTGGACTAGCGGGAGGAATGAGCAGTTCTTC
CASNVWTSGRNEQFF
>.|TRBV6-1|TRBJ1-3|.
TGTGCCAGCATCTGGGTCTTCTCTGGAAACACCATATATTTT
CASIWVFSGNTIYF
>TRBD1|TRBV7-9|TRBJ1-4|.
TGTGCCAGCAGCGACAGGGCAACTAATGAAAAACTGTTTTTT
CASSDRATNEKLFF